What follows is one TCR beta chain and its context. Other DNA sequences within the sample encode an identical CDR3. This record comes from a study of blood T cell repertoires in COVID-19. Overall study context: The samples span acute and convalescent COVID-19 from the United States, Italy and Spain.

Participants were placed into cohorts based on the clinical history they reported. TCRdb's table, derived via immunoSEQ multiplex PCR, lists solely in-frame clones and lacks some. Found here are 200,000 to 250,000 clones, approximately 87% of them singletons; the top ten hold approximately 2.8%. This CDR3 is built from 15 residues. The germline V gene has CDR1 SGDLS and CDR2 YYNGEE. With 2 bases clipped from V and 3 bases from J, the junction kept 1 base outside the gene matches. The sequencing sample was made of PBMCs or T cells enriched from blood (not recorded which). This receptor was taken from a woman in her forties or fifties in a cohort exposed to, infected with or recovered from COVID-19 (not recorded which). This chain links TRBV9 with TRBJ2-1; 11 bases agree with TRBD2. The CDR3 nucleotides are TGTGCCAGCAGCGTCGGGACTAGCGGCTACAATGAGCAGTTCTTC. It yields the protein CASSVGTSGYNEQFF.